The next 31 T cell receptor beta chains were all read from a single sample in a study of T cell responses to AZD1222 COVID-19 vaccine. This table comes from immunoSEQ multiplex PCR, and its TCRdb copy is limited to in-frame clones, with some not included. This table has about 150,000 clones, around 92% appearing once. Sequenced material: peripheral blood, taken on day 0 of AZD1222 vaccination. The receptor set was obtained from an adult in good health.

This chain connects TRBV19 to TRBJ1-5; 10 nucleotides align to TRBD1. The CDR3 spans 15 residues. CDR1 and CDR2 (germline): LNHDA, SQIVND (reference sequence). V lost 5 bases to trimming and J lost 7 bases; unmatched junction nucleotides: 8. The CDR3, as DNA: TGTGCCAGTAGTCTAGGACAGGGGGTTTACCAGCCCCAGCATTTT. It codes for CASSLGQGVYQPQHF.

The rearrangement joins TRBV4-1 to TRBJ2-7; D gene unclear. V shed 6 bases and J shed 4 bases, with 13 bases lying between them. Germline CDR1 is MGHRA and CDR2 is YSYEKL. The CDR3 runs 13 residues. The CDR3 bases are TGCGCCAGCAGTTCGCGTCAATCATACGAGCAGTACTTC. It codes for CASSSRQSYEQYF.

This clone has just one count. The CDR3: CSVEYAGNEQYF. In nucleotides, the CDR3 is TGCAGCGTTGAATACGCCGGGAACGAGCAGTACTTC. This rearrangement joins TRBV29-1 to TRBJ2-7, with D maybe TRBD2 (5 bases). Germline CDR1 is SQVTM and CDR2 is ANQGSEA. The CDR3 consists of 12 residues. With 2 bases removed from V and 5 bases from J, the gap between germline ends came to 10 bases.

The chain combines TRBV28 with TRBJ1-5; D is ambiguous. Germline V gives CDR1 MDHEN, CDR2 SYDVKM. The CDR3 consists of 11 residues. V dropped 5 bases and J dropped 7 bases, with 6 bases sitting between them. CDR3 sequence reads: CASSPGQPQHF. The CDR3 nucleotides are TGTGCCAGCAGTCCCGGGCAGCCCCAGCATTTT.

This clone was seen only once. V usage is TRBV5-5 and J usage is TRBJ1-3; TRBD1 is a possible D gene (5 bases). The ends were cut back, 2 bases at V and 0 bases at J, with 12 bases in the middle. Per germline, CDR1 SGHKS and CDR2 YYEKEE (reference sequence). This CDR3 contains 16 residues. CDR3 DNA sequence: TGTGCCAGCAGCTTAAGTGGGGGAGCCTCTGGAAACACCATATATTTT. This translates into CASSLSGGASGNTIYF.

The CDR3 DNA is TGCGCCAGCAGCCAAGAAACAGGACGTTGGACCGGGGAGCTGTTTTTT. Its protein product is CASSQETGRWTGELFF. The gene calls are TRBV4-3 and TRBJ2-2; weak D call: TRBD1 (5 bases). CDR3 size: 16 residues. Per germline, CDR1 LGHNA and CDR2 YSLEER. Trimming left V 0 bases short and J 5 bases short, with 13 bases between.

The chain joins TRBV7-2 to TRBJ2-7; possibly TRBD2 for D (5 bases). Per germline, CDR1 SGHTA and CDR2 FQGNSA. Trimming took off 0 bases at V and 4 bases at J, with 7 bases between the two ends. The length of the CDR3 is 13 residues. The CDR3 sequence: CASSLAGSYEQYF. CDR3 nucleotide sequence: TGTGCCAGCAGCTTAGCGGGGAGTTACGAGCAGTACTTC.

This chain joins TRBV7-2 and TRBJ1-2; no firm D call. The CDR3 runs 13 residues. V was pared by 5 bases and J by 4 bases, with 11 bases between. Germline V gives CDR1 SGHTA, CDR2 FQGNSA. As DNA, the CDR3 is TGTGCCAGCAGCCCTGACACTATCTATGGCTACACCTTC. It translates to CASSPDTIYGYTF.

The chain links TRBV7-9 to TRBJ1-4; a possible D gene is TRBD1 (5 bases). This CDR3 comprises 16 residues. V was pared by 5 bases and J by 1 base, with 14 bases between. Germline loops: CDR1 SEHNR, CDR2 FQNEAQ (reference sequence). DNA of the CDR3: TGTGCCAGCAGCCCCTCTGCGAGGGGAACTAATGAAAAACTGTTTTTT. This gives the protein CASSPSARGTNEKLFF.

CDR3: CASSSNPRDGYTF. Here the CDR3 DNA reads TGCGCCAGCAGCTCCAACCCGAGGGATGGCTACACCTTC. The J gene is TRBJ1-2, the V gene TRBV5-1; no firm D call. V dropped 3 bases and J dropped 6 bases, with 12 bases sitting between them. CDR3 length: 13 residues. CDR1 is SGHRS and CDR2 is YFSETQ in the germline V gene.

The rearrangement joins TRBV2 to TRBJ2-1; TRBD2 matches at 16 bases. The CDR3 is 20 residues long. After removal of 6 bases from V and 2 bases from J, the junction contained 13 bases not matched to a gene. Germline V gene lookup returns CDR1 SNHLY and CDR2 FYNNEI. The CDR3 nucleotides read TGTGCCAGCAGGAAGTACGCCGGGACTAGCGGGGGGGCCGCCTACAATGAGCAGTTCTTC. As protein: CASRKYAGTSGGAAYNEQFF. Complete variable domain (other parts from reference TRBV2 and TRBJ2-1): EPEVTQTPSHQVTQMGQEVILRCVPISNHLYFYWYRQILGQKVEFLVSFYNNEISEKSEIFDDQFSVERPDGSNFTLKIRSTKLEDSAMYFCASRKYAGTSGGAAYNEQFFGPGTRLTVL.

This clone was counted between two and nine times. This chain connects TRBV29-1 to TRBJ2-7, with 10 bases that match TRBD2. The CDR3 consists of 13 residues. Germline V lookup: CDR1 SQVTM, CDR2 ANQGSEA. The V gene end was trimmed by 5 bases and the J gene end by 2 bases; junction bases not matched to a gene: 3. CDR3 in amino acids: CSVSGGDTYEQYF. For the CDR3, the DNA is TGCAGCGTTAGCGGGGGGGATACCTACGAGCAGTACTTC.

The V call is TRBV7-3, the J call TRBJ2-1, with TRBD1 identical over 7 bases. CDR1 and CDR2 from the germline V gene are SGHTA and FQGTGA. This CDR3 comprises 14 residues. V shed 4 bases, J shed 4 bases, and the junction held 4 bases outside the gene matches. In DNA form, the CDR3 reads TGTGCCAGCAGCTGGACAGGCTGGTACAATGAGCAGTTCTTC. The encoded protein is CASSWTGWYNEQFF.

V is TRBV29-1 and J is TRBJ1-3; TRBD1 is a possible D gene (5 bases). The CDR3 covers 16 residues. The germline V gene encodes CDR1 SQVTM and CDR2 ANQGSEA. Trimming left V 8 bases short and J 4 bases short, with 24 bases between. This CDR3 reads CSYGGDSTEAGNTIYF. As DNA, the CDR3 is TGCAGCTACGGGGGTGACTCTACCGAAGCGGGAAACACCATATATTTT.

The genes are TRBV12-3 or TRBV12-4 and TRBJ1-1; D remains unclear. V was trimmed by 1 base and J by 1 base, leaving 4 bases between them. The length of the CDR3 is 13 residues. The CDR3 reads CASSLGGNTEAFF. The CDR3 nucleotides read TGTGCCAGCAGTTTAGGGGGGAACACTGAAGCTTTCTTT.

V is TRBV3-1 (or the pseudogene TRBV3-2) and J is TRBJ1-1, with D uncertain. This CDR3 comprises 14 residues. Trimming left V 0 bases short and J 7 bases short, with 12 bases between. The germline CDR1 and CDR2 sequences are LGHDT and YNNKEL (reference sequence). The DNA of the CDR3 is TGTGCCAGCAGCCAAGATGGTGGGCAGGTTGAAGCTTTCTTT. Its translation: CASSQDGGQVEAFF.

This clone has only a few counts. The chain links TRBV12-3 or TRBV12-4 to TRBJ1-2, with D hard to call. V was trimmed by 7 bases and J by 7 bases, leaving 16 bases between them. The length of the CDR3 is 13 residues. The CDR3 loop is CASTYVFGSGYTF. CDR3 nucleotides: TGTGCCAGCACATATGTGTTCGGGTCTGGCTACACCTTC.

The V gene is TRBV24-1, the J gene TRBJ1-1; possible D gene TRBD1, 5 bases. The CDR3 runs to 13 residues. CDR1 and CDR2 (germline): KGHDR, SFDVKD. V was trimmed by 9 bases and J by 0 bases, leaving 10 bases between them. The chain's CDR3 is CATRDAVNTEAFF. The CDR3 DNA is TGTGCCACCCGGGACGCGGTGAACACTGAAGCTTTCTTT.

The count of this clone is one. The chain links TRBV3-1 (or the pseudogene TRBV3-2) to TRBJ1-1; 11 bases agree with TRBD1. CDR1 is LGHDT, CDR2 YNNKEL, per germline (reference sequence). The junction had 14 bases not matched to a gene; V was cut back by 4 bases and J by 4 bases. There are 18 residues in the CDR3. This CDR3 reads CASSPPGTGGKSGTEAFF. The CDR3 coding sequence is TGTGCCAGCAGCCCCCCTGGGACAGGGGGTAAAAGTGGCACTGAAGCTTTCTTT.

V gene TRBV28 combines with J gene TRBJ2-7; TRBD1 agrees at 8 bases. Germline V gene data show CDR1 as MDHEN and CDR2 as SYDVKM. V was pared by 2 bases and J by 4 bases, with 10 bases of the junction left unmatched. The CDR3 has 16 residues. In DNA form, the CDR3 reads TGTGCCAGCAGTTTACGCCGGGACAGGAGTTCATACGAGCAGTACTTC. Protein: CASSLRRDRSSYEQYF.

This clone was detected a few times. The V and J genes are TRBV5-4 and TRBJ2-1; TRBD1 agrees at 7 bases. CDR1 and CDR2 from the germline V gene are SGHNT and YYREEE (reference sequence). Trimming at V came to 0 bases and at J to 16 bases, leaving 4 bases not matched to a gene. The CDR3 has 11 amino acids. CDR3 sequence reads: CASSLGDRRFF. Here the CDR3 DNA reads TGTGCCAGCAGCTTGGGGGACAGACGTTTCTTC. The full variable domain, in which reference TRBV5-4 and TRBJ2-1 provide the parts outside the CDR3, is ETGVTQSPTHLIKTRGQQVTLRCSSQSGHNTVSWYQQALGQGPQFIFQYYREEENGRGNFPPRFSGLQFPNYSSELNVNALELDDSALYLCASSLGDRRFFGPGTRLTVL.

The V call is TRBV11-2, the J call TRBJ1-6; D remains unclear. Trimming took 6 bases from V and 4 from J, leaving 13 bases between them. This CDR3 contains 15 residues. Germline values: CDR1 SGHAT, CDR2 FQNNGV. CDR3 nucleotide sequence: TGTGCCAGCAGGAGCAGCGCAGATTATAATTCACCCCTCCACTTT. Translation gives CASRSSADYNSPLHF.

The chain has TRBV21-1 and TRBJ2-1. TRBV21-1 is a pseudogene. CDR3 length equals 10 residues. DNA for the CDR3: TGTGCCAGCAGCAAAGCGGCGCCGTTCTTC. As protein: CASSKAAPFF.

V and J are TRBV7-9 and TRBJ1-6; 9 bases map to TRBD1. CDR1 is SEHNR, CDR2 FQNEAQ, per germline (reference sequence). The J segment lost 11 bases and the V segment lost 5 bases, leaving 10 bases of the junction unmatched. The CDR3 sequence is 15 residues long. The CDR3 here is CASSVGTGFPPPLHF. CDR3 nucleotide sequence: TGTGCCAGCAGCGTGGGGACAGGGTTTCCGCCACCCCTCCACTTT.

The CDR3 spells CASSQVPTEAFF. CDR3 bases: TGCGCCAGCAGCCAAGTCCCAACTGAAGCTTTCTTT. This sequence joins TRBV4-1 and TRBJ1-1; D is undetermined. V lost 1 base to trimming and J lost 5 bases, with 5 bases between them. The CDR3 sequence is 12 residues long. Germline V gene lookup returns CDR1 MGHRA and CDR2 YSYEKL.

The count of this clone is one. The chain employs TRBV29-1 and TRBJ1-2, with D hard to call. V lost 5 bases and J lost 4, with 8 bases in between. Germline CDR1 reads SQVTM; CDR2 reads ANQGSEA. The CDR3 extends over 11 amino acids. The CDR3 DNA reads TGCAGCGTTAAGCTCAGCTATGGCTACACCTTC. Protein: CSVKLSYGYTF.

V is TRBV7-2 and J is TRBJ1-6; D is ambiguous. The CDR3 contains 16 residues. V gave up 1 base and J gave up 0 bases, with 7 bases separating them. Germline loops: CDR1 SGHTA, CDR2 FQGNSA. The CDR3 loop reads CASSLGQSSYNSPLHF. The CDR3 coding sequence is TGTGCCAGCAGCTTAGGCCAGAGCTCCTATAATTCACCCCTCCACTTT.

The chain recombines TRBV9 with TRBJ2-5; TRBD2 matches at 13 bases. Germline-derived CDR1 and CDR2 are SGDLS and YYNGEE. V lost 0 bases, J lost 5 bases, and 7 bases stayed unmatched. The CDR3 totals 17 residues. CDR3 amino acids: CASSVGGLAGRRETQYF. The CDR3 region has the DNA TGTGCCAGCAGCGTAGGGGGACTAGCGGGGCGGCGCGAGACCCAGTACTTC.

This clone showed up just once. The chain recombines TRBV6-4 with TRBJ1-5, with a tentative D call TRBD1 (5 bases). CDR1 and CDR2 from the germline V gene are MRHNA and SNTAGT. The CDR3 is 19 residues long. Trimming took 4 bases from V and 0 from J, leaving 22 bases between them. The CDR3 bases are TGTGCCAGCAGTGCCCCCGGGACCTCAACGCTATATAGCAATCAGCCCCAGCATTTT. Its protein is CASSAPGTSTLYSNQPQHF.

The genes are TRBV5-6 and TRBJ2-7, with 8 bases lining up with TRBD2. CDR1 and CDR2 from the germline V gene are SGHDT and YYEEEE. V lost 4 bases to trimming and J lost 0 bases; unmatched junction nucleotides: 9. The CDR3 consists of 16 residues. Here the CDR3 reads CASSPLAGGSSYEQYF. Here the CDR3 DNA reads TGTGCCAGCAGCCCCCTCGCGGGGGGCTCCTCCTACGAGCAGTACTTC.

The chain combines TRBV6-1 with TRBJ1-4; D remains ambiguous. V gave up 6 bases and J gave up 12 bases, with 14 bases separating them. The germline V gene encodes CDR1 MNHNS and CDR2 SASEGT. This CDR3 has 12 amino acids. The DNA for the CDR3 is TGTGCCAGCAGAAAGCAGGTGGAAGAACTGTTTTTT. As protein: CASRKQVEELFF.